Included here is one TCR beta chain sequence, with context. The input lacks base qualities; no much larger clone sits a single base away. The sample's treatment or condition, from its label and the paper: live attenuated yellow fever vaccine strain. PBMCs were isolated from peripheral blood using a standard Ficoll-Paque protocol. Epitope-specific CD8 T cells were sorted with a dextramer loaded with the yellow fever NS4B epitope peptide, and anti-CD3 and anti-CD8 staining was applied. TriZol was used to extract RNA from bulk PBMCs, CD4 and CD8 fractions, and dextramer-positive and dextramer-negative fractions. The record originates from a study of T cells after yellow fever vaccination (dated by TCRdb to between 2019 and 2020). For the study in its entirety: The SMART-Seq v4 Ultra Low Input RNA kit was used to prepare libraries from fractions with low cell numbers. Blood was drawn at multiple timepoints before and after primary and secondary immunization, with bulk PBMC replicates and cell subsets isolated. Two healthy male donors made up the cohort, one aged 18 to 29 years and the other aged 30 to 40 years. To follow T-cell clones before and after both primary and booster YFV17D yellow fever vaccination, bulk TCR alpha and beta repertoires underwent longitudinal sequencing.

The CDR3 contains 15 residues, cysteine and phenylalanine counted. The CDR3 DNA has 45 bases and is translated from base 1. Unmatched junction bases come to 5, with V trimmed by 6 bases and J by 3 bases. Sequences MNHNS (CDR1) and SASEGT (CDR2) are obtained from the germline V gene. Synthesis of TCR cDNA relied on 5'RACE template switching, a step that introduced a universal primer site along with unique molecular identifiers. cDNA synthesis was primed from both the TCR alpha and TCR beta constant segments. Libraries were amplified in two PCR steps, with sample barcodes and sequencing adapters added in the second step. Sequencing of the libraries was done on either Illumina HiSeq 2500 (2x100 bp) or NovaSeq (2x150 bp). The original pipeline was this. Reads were demultiplexed and collapsed into UMI consensus sequences with MIGEC, and V(D)J alignment was performed with MiXCR. Clonotypes responding to the vaccine were identified with edgeR on replicate PBMC samples, with the criteria of FDR below 0.01 and a log2 fold change above 5 up to day 15. Bulk clonotypes were assigned CD4 or CD8 identity according to which sequenced CD4 or CD8 repertoire held them at higher abundance. Clonotypes enriched at least 10-fold in dextramer-positive versus dextramer-negative fractions were classed as NS4B-specific, and CD4-biased clonotypes were left out. TCRdb reprocessed the public reads (quality trimming at Q25 with fastp, clone calling with MiXCR) and kept in-frame beta chains. Identical CDR3 proteins give one entry, which carries the most common genes and DNA. TCRdb assigned the V and J calls; the authors' analysis was not used. The sample contains some 100,000 distinct CDR3 sequences, about 8.8% of them found a single time. Together, the top ten hold 16% of the sample.

Overall study outcomes, separate from this receptor: The study included only two donors, which limits how far the findings can be generalized. Because abundant contaminating clonotypes from the bulk population could be contained in FACS-sorted repertoires, computational filtering was required. Compared with the primary T-cell response, the secondary T-cell response was weaker but faster, peaking on day 5 rather than day 15. A small share of clonotypes was detected in both CD4 and CD8 compartments, with the overlap likely arising from convergent recombination. After the booster, most clones that had expanded after primary vaccination were detected again (almost 97% of CD4 and about 88% of CD8), suggesting broad maintenance of memory.

This sequence originates from a man in his late teens or twenties who received the YFV17D yellow fever vaccine. The source was CD8+ T cells not binding an NS4B(214-222) dextramer, sorted from PBMCs, collected roughly 14 days after the first yellow fever vaccination. The cell subset or site label for this specimen denotes: NS4B epitope dextramer-negative CD8 T cells. The chain was built from TRBV6-1 and TRBJ2-3; 11 nucleotides in the junction match TRBD2. CDR3 reads: CASRATSGETDTQYF. The nucleotide sequence reads TGTGCCAGCAGGGCGACTAGCGGGGAGACAGATACGCAGTATTTT.